This T cell receptor beta chain was identified in a study of T cells after yellow fever vaccination (dated by TCRdb to between 2017 and 2020). Study-level background: Libraries from fractions with low cell numbers were prepared with the SMART-Seq v4 Ultra Low Input RNA kit. To follow T-cell clones before and after both primary and booster YFV17D yellow fever vaccination, bulk TCR alpha and beta repertoires underwent longitudinal sequencing. Two healthy male donors, one aged 18 to 30 and one aged 30 to 40 years, made up the cohort. Blood was collected at multiple timepoints before and after primary and secondary immunization, and bulk PBMC replicates and cell subsets were isolated. On the study overall, not on this receptor specifically: A small share of clonotypes was detected in both CD4 and CD8 compartments, with the overlap likely arising from convergent recombination. Only two donors were included in the study, so the extent to which the findings can be generalized is limited. FACS-sorted repertoires could contain abundant contaminating clonotypes from the bulk population, so computational filtering was required. Compared with the primary T-cell response, the secondary T-cell response was faster but weaker, reaching its peak on day 5 rather than on day 15. After the booster, most clones that had expanded after primary vaccination were detected again (around 96% of CD4 and around 88% of CD8), suggesting broad maintenance of memory.

This specimen's treatment or condition label, per the study, means: live attenuated yellow fever vaccine strain. At each blood-draw timepoint, two biological replicates of bulk PBMCs were obtained. A standard Ficoll-Paque protocol was used to isolate PBMCs from peripheral blood. TriZol was used to extract RNA from bulk PBMCs, CD4 and CD8 fractions, and dextramer-positive and dextramer-negative fractions. This clonotype was seen a few times. The specificity of this receptor is unknown. No clone much larger than this one lies a single base away; base qualities are absent. Synthesis of TCR cDNA relied on 5'RACE template switching, a step that introduced a universal primer site along with unique molecular identifiers. cDNA synthesis was primed from both the TCR alpha and TCR beta constant segments. Two PCR steps were used to amplify libraries, with sample barcodes and sequencing adapters being added in the second step. Sequencing of the libraries was done on either Illumina HiSeq 2500 (2x100 bp) or NovaSeq (2x150 bp). The paper's data handling went like this. MIGEC handled demultiplexing of reads and collapsing into UMI consensus sequences, while MiXCR performed V(D)J alignment. Vaccine-responding clonotypes were defined with edgeR using replicate PBMC samples, requiring FDR below 0.01 and a log2 fold change above 5 up to day 15. CD4 or CD8 identity was assigned to each bulk clonotype according to whether the clonotype was present at higher abundance in the sequenced CD4 repertoire or the sequenced CD8 repertoire. TCRdb reworked the public reads: Q25 trimming with fastp, MiXCR clone assembly, productive beta chains retained. Rows merge per CDR3 protein into single entries with the most common DNA and genes. V and J calls and clone size were set by TCRdb, not the authors. The sample records 320,000 or so distinct CDR3 sequences, about 8.3% of which are singletons. 15% to 20% of the sample lies in the top ten.

CDR1 and CDR2 are drawn from the germline V gene (reference sequence): DFQATT, SNEGSKA. The CDR3 holds 13 amino acids from the cysteine to the phenylalanine. CDR3 DNA is the only sequence kept; it has 39 bases, read in frame from the first base. Relative to germline, V is 5 bases shorter and J is 8 bases shorter, with 13 bases between their ends. The clonotype comes from a man younger than 35 who received the YFV17D yellow fever vaccine. The chain is assembled from TRBV20-1 and TRBJ1-6; the D gene assignment is ambiguous. The sequencing here drew on PBMCs, taken about 49 days after the first yellow fever vaccination. The nucleotides are TGCAGTGCTCGTATTGAACCGGATTCACCCCTCCACTTT. Its amino acids are CSARIEPDSPLHF.